This T cell receptor (beta chain) emerged from a study of blood T cell repertoires in COVID-19. Study at large: Researchers got acute and convalescent COVID-19 samples from the United States, Italy and Spain. Sources were T cells, B-cell-depleted T cells, or PBMCs; the material itself was cDNA or gDNA.

Germline lookup yields CDR1 MNHEY and CDR2 SVGAGI. This CDR3 spans 15 amino acids. Germline trimming cut 6 bases from V and 4 bases from J; bases unmatched to any gene: 9. Measured with immunoSEQ multiplex PCR; TCRdb has only the in-frame clones, and not every one. The table records nearly 350,000 clones, under 95% of them present only once. Sequenced input: peripheral blood. The rearrangement joins TRBV6-5 to TRBJ2-3, with 8 positions matching TRBD2. This TCR was sampled from a young woman who had recovered from COVID-19. CDR3 nucleotides: TGTGCCAGCAGATTAATGCTAGCGGGTCCAGATACGCAGTATTTT. This encodes CASRLMLAGPDTQYF.